These 20 T cell receptor beta chains were sequenced from one sample in a study of human T cells and chemical hapten exposure. Stated time point: patch test 1, 2 weeks after DPC sensitization. Treatment meaning: therapeutic diphenylcyclopropenone sensitization with weekly scalp DPC. TCRdb redid the calling of the RACE reads with MiXCR, one entry per CDR3 protein. The sample shows some 70,000 distinct CDR3 sequences, 25% to 40% of them seen only once. Source: whole blood, taken in connection with sensitization to the hapten diphenylcyclopropenone (DPC). These receptors all stem from a man aged 40-49 years with alopecia areata. Some clones in this sample may be carry-over from other donors' samples.

This clonotype was observed a handful of times. The chain combines TRBV24-1 with TRBJ2-4; TRBD1 agrees at 10 bases. The CDR3 has 14 residues. Germline lookup yields CDR1 KGHDR and CDR2 SFDVKD. The V segment lost 6 bases and the J segment 8 bases; nucleotides outside the gene matches: 6. Written as DNA, the CDR3 is TGTGCCACCAGTCCCGGGACAGGGGAGGACATTCAGTACTTC. Protein sequence: CATSPGTGEDIQYF.

This clonotype has ten or more counts. This chain connects TRBV18 to TRBJ1-2, with unresolved D. Germline assignment: CDR1 KGHSH and CDR2 LQKENI. The CDR3 length is 13 residues. Deletions cut 3 bases from V and 6 bases from J, with 11 bases between. DNA for the CDR3: TGTGCCAGCTCACCGAACAAGTATCATGGCTACACCTTC. It translates to CASSPNKYHGYTF.

This chain joins TRBV25-1 and TRBJ2-7; no definite D call. In germline, CDR1 is MGHDK, CDR2 SYGVNS. Trimming stripped 5 bases from V and 0 bases from J, with 14 bases between. There are 15 residues in the CDR3. This chain's CDR3 is CASSPSGPPSYEQYF. The CDR3 bases are TGTGCCAGCAGTCCCTCTGGGCCTCCCTCCTACGAGCAGTACTTC.

This clonotype was counted once. V gene TRBV6-1 combines with J gene TRBJ2-2; a possible D gene is TRBD1 (5 bases). Trimming took 6 bases from V and 1 from J, leaving 6 bases between them. The CDR3 extends over 13 amino acids. Per germline, CDR1 MNHNS and CDR2 SASEGT. CDR3 loop: CASRTVNTGELFF. CDR3 DNA: TGTGCCAGCAGGACAGTGAACACCGGGGAGCTGTTTTTT.

This clonotype was recorded a few times. The V call is TRBV5-1, the J call TRBJ2-5; D is uncertain. The CDR3 extends over 14 amino acids. Trimming removed 6 bases at V and 4 bases at J, with 16 bases between. Germline values: CDR1 SGHRS, CDR2 YFSETQ. CDR3 bases: TGCGCCAGCAACCCCGACACTCCCTCAGAGACCCAGTACTTC. Amino acids: CASNPDTPSETQYF.

The chain couples TRBV7-2 to TRBJ2-1; 11 nucleotides line up with TRBD2. The CDR3 length is 15 residues. Per the germline V gene, CDR1 is SGHTA and CDR2 is FQGNSA. Germline trimming cut 1 base from V and 9 bases from J; bases unmatched to any gene: 5. CDR3 DNA sequence: TGTGCCAGCAGCTTAGATAGCGGGAGGGCCGTTGAGCAGTTCTTC. Encoded protein: CASSLDSGRAVEQFF.

Note on this clonotype: A junction boundary mismatches the germline segment, possibly from a read error. The V and J genes are TRBV14 and TRBJ2-7; D unresolved. Germline lookup yields CDR1 SGHDN and CDR2 FVKESK. The CDR3 spans 13 residues. The CDR3 DNA reads TGTGCCGGCAGCCCCTCGCCGGGCCACGAGCAGTACTTC. Translation gives CAGSPSPGHEQYF.

This clonotype was picked up a small number of times. Germline and junction disagree at one end, which may indicate a read error. The rearrangement links TRBV12-3 or TRBV12-4 to TRBJ2-7, with 9 bases matching TRBD2. The CDR3 has 13 residues. The CDR3 DNA reads TGTGCCAGCAGTCTAGCGGGATTTAGCGAGCAGTACTTC. It specifies CASSLAGFSEQYF.

The chain is built from TRBV2 and TRBJ1-1; D ambiguous. Germline V gives CDR1 SNHLY, CDR2 FYNNEI. V was shortened by 5 bases and J by 4 bases, with 11 bases between the two germline ends. This CDR3 is built from 13 residues. CDR3: CASSREELTEAFF. CDR3 nucleotides: TGTGCCAGCAGTCGGGAGGAGCTCACTGAAGCTTTCTTT.

The sample holds a few counts of this clonotype. The chain uses TRBV11-3 and TRBJ2-1; D possibly corresponds to TRBD2 (6 bases). Germline assignment: CDR1 SGHNT and CDR2 YENEEA. The V end lost 6 bases, the J end lost 9 bases, and 21 bases lay between the germline ends. This CDR3 comprises 15 residues. CDR3 sequence reads: CASSGEAVSIGEQFF. As DNA, the CDR3 is TGTGCCAGCAGTGGGGAGGCAGTTTCAATAGGTGAGCAGTTCTTC. The whole variable domain, filled in from reference TRBV11-3 and TRBJ2-1, reads EAGVVQSPRYKIIEKKQPVAFWCNPISGHNTLYWYLQNLGQGPELLIRYENEEAVDDSQLPKDRFSAERLKGVDSTLKIQPAELGDSAVYLCASSGEAVSIGEQFFGPGTRLTVL.

The table lists this clonotype with a few counts. The V gene is TRBV18, the J gene TRBJ2-1; D remains ambiguous. The CDR3 is 12 amino acids. Trimming removed 1 base at V and 8 bases at J, with 6 bases between. Germline assignment: CDR1 KGHSH and CDR2 LQKENI. The CDR3 DNA reads TGTGCCAGCTCACCACTATCCGATGAGCAGTTCTTC. Amino acids: CASSPLSDEQFF. The entire variable domain, with the rest obtained from reference TRBV18 and TRBJ2-1, is as follows: NAGVMQNPRHLVRRRGQEARLRCSPMKGHSHVYWYRQLPEEGLKFMVYLQKENIIDESGMPKERFSAEFPKEGPSILRIQQVVRGDSAAYFCASSPLSDEQFFGPGTRLTVL.

This clonotype has only a few counts. The V gene is TRBV4-1, the J gene TRBJ2-1; no clear D gene. V was cut by 1 base and J by 7 bases, with 11 bases left in between. Germline V CDR1 and CDR2: MGHRA, YSYEKL. The CDR3 sequence is 14 residues long. CDR3 sequence: CASSQVPTGNEQFF. CDR3 DNA sequence: TGCGCCAGCAGCCAAGTCCCGACTGGAAATGAGCAGTTCTTC.

This clonotype has only a few counts. The chain combines TRBV4-1 with TRBJ1-2; D ambiguous. CDR1 is MGHRA, CDR2 YSYEKL, per germline. The V gene lost 1 base and the J gene lost 8 bases, with 11 bases spanning the gap. The CDR3 is 13 amino acids. Written as DNA, the CDR3 is TGCGCCAGCAGCCAAGTAGGGCCTGGGGGCTACACCTTC. Its protein product is CASSQVGPGGYTF.

The V call is TRBV20-1, the J call TRBJ2-7, with D possibly being TRBD1 (7 bases). Deletions cut 6 bases from V and 7 bases from J, with 22 bases between. This CDR3 region has 14 residues. Germline CDR1 is DFQATT and CDR2 is SNEGSKA (reference sequence). As DNA, the CDR3 is TGCAGTGCCGCCGACCCTAGGAGGGGGCAAGAGCAGTACTTC. It yields the protein CSAADPRRGQEQYF.

This clonotype has just one count. V usage is TRBV28 and J usage is TRBJ2-7; D possibly corresponds to TRBD2 (6 bases). CDR1 and CDR2 from the germline V gene are MDHEN and SYDVKM. Trimming removed 10 bases from V and 7 bases from J, with 23 bases in between. The CDR3 totals 14 residues. CDR3 nucleotides: TGTGCCATCGGGGCACCGGGCCCGGCGGGAGAGCAGTACTTC. It specifies CAIGAPGPAGEQYF.

This clonotype appeared a few times. The V and J genes are TRBV20-1 and TRBJ2-3, with TRBD1 matching 7 bases. V dropped 0 bases and J dropped 4; count of bases not matched to a gene: 10. There are 16 residues in the CDR3. Germline CDR1 DFQATT, CDR2 SNEGSKA (reference sequence). The CDR3 bases are TGCAGTGCTAGAGATCCGGACAGGTTGGGGGCAGATACGCAGTATTTT. Protein sequence: CSARDPDRLGADTQYF.

This clonotype was detected only a few times. The rearrangement uses TRBV6-5 and TRBJ1-1; no clear D gene. The germline V and J ends were trimmed by 2 bases and 1 base, with 11 bases remaining between them. CDR3 size: 15 residues. Per the germline V gene, CDR1 is MNHEY and CDR2 is SVGAGI. DNA of the CDR3: TGTGCCAGCAGTTACCTATGGACGGGGAACACTGAAGCTTTCTTT. It codes for CASSYLWTGNTEAFF.

This chain links TRBV12-3 or TRBV12-4 with TRBJ1-2, with D tentatively TRBD1 (5 bases). V lost 6 bases and J 4 bases, leaving 12 bases between the germline ends. CDR3 length: 13 amino acids. This CDR3 is CASRPTGSYGYTF. DNA of the CDR3: TGTGCCAGCAGACCAACAGGCAGCTATGGCTACACCTTC.

Turning to this clonotype: In this CDR3 the conserved last residue, phenylalanine or tryptophan, is missing, so a read error is likely. This chain uses TRBV12-3 or TRBV12-4 with TRBJ1-1; no firm D call. The V end was cut by 8 bases, the J end by 0 bases, with 10 bases between. There are 13 residues in the CDR3. The CDR3 DNA reads as TGTGCCAGCCTTGTCCGTATGAACACTGAAGCTTTCTCT. Protein product: CASLVRMNTEAFS.

Only a few counts were recorded for this clonotype. V is TRBV6-5 and J is TRBJ2-3, with D possibly matching TRBD1 (5 bases). CDR1 and CDR2 (germline): MNHEY, SVGAGI. The CDR3 contains 16 residues. V was shortened by 0 bases and J by 3 bases, with 13 bases between the two germline ends. The CDR3 reads CASSYSILQGTDTQYF. In nucleotides, the CDR3 is TGTGCCAGCAGTTACTCGATTTTGCAGGGAACAGATACGCAGTATTTT.